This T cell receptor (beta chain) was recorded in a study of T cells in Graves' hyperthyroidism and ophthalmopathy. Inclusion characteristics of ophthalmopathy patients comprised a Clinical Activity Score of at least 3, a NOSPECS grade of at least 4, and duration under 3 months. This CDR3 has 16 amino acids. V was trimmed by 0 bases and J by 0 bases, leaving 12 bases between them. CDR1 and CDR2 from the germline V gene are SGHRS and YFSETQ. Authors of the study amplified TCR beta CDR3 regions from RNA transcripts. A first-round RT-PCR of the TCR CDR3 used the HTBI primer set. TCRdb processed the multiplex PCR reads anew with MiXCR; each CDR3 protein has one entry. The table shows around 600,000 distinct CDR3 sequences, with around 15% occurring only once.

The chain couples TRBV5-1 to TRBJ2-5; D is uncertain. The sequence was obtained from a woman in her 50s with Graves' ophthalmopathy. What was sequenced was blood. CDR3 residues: CASSLEFWGYQETQYF. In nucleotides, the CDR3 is TGCGCCAGCAGCTTGGAGTTCTGGGGTTACCAAGAGACCCAGTACTTC. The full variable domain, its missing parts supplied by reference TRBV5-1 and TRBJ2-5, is KAGVTQTPRYLIKTRGQQVTLSCSPISGHRSVSWYQQTPGQGLQFLFEYFSETQRNKGNFPGRFSGRQFSNSRSEMNVSTLELGDSALYLCASSLEFWGYQETQYFGPGTRLLVL.